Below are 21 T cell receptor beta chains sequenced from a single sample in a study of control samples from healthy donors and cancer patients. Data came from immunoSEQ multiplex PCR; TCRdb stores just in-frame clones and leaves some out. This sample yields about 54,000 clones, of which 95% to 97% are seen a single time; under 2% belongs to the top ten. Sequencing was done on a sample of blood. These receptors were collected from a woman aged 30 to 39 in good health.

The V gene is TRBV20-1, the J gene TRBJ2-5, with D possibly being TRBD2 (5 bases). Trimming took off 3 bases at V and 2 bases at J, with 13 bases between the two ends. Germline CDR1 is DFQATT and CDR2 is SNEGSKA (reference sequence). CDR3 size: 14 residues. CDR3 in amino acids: CSASTRGRQETQYF. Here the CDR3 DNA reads TGCAGTGCTAGTACCCGGGGTCGGCAAGAGACCCAGTACTTC.

The CDR3 sequence: CASSLSGTGGSETQYF. The CDR3 DNA reads TGTGCCAGCAGTTTATCGGGGACAGGGGGCTCAGAGACCCAGTACTTC. The V and J genes are TRBV28 and TRBJ2-5; 12 bases align to TRBD1. Per the germline V gene, CDR1 is MDHEN and CDR2 is SYDVKM. This CDR3 contains 16 residues. After removal of 1 base from V and 4 bases from J, the junction contained 4 bases not matched to a gene.

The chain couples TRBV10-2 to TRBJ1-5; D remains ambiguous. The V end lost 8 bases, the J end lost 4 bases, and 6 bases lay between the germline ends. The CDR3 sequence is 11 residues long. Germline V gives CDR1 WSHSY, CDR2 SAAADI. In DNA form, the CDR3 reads TGCGCCAGCGGGCCGAATCAGCCCCAGCATTTT. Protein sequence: CASGPNQPQHF.

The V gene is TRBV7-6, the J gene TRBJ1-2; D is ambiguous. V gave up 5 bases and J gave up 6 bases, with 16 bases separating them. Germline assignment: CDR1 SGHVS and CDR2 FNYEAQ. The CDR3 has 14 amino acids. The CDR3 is CASSPDLTRNGYTF. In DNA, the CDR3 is TGTGCCAGCAGCCCCGACCTAACAAGGAATGGCTACACCTTC.

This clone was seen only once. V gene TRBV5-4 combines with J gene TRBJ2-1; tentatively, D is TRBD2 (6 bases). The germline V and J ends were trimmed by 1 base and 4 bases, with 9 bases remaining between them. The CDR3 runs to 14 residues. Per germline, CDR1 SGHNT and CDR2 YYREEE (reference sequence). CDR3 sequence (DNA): TGTGCCAGCAGCTTGCCGGGAGAGTACAATGAGCAGTTCTTC. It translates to CASSLPGEYNEQFF.

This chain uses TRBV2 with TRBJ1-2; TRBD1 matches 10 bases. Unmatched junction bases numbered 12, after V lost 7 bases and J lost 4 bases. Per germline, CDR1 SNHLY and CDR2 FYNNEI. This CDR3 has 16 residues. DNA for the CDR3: TGTGCCAGCACAGGACAGGGGGGCGTTTTTTCCTATGGCTACACCTTC. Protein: CASTGQGGVFSYGYTF.

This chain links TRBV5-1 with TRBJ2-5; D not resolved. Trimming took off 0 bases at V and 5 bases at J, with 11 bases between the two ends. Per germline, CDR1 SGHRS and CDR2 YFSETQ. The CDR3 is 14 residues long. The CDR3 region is CASSLVSVRETQYF. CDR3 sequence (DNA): TGCGCCAGCAGCTTGGTAAGCGTCCGCGAGACCCAGTACTTC.

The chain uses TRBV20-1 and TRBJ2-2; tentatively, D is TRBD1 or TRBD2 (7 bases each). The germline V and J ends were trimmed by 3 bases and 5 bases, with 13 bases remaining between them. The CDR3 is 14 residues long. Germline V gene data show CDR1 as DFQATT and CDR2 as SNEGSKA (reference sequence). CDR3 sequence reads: CSASNRGGTGELFF. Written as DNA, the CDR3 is TGCAGTGCTAGTAACAGGGGAGGGACCGGGGAGCTGTTTTTT.

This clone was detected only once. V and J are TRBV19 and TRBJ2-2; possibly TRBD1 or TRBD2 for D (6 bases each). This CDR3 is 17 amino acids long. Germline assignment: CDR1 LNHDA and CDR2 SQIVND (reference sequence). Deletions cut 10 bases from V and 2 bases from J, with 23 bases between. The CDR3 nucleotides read TGTGCCACCCTAGGGCCCGGGGGCAGGTTAAACACCGGGGAGCTGTTTTTT. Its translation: CATLGPGGRLNTGELFF.

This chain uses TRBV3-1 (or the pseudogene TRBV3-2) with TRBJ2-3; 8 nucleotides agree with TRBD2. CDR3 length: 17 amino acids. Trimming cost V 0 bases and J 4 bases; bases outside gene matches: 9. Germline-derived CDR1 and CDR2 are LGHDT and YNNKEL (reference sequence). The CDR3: CASSQDRSGSSADTQYF. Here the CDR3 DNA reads TGTGCCAGCAGCCAAGATCGCAGCGGGAGTAGCGCAGATACGCAGTATTTT.

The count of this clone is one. The CDR3 DNA follows: TGTGCCAGTAGTGCTAAGTCCCGGGACAGGGTTCTTGGCTACACCTTC. Translating gives CASSAKSRDRVLGYTF. This chain joins TRBV19 and TRBJ1-2; the match to TRBD1 covers 9 bases. V lost 5 bases to trimming and J lost 7 bases; unmatched junction nucleotides: 14. This CDR3 has 16 residues. The V gene's germline CDR1 is LNHDA and CDR2 SQIVND (reference sequence).

CDR3 sequence: CASRGTGSGNTIYF. CDR3 DNA: TGTGCCAGCAGGGGGACAGGCTCTGGAAACACCATATATTTT. This chain uses TRBV2 with TRBJ1-3, with 8 bases identical to TRBD1. V shed 6 bases and J 0 bases; nucleotides not matched to a gene: 1. This CDR3 contains 14 residues. Germline assignment: CDR1 SNHLY and CDR2 FYNNEI.

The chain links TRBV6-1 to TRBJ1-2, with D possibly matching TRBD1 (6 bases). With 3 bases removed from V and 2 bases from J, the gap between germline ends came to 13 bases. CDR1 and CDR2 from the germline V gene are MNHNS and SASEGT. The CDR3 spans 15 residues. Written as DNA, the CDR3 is TGTGCCAGCAGTGACGACAGGCCTACCAACTATGGCTACACCTTC. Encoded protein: CASSDDRPTNYGYTF.

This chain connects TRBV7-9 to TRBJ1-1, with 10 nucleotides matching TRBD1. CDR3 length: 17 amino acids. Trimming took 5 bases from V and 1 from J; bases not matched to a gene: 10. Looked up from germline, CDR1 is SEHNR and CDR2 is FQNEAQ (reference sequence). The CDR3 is CASSHTTGGGGNTEAFF. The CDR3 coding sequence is TGTGCCAGCAGCCACACGACAGGGGGCGGGGGGAACACTGAAGCTTTCTTT.

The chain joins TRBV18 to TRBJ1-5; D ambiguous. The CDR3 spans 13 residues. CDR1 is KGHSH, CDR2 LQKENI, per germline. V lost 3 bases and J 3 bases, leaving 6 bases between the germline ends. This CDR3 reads CASSPKDNQPQHF. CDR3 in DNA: TGTGCCAGCTCACCTAAAGACAATCAGCCCCAGCATTTT. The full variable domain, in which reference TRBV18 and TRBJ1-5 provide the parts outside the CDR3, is NAGVMQNPRHLVRRRGQEARLRCSPMKGHSHVYWYRQLPEEGLKFMVYLQKENIIDESGMPKERFSAEFPKEGPSILRIQQVVRGDSAAYFCASSPKDNQPQHFGDGTRLSIL.

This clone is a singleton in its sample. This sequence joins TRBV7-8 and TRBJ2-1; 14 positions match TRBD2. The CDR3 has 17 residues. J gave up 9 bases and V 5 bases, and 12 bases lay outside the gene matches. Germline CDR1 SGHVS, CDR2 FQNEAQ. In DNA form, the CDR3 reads TGTGCCAGCAGCGTAACGGGAACGGGACTAGCGGGAGTTGAGCAGTTCTTC. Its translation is CASSVTGTGLAGVEQFF.

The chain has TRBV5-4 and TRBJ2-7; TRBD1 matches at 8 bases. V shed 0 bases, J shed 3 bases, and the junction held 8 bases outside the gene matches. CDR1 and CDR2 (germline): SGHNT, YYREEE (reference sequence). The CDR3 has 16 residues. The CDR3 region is CASSLAQGQGGYEQYF. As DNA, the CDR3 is TGTGCCAGCAGCTTGGCCCAAGGACAGGGAGGCTACGAGCAGTACTTC.

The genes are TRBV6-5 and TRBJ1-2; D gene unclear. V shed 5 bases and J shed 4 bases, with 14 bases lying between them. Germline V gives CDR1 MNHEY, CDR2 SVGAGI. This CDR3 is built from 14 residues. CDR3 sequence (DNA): TGTGCCAGCAGTCCCCACGCAGCATCCTATGGCTACACCTTC. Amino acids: CASSPHAASYGYTF.

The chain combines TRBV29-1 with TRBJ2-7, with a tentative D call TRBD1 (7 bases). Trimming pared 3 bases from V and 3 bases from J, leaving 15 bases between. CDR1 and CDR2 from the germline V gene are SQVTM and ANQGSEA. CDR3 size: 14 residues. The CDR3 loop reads CSVESSGGGYEQYF. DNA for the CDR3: TGCAGCGTTGAGTCGTCAGGGGGAGGCTACGAGCAGTACTTC.

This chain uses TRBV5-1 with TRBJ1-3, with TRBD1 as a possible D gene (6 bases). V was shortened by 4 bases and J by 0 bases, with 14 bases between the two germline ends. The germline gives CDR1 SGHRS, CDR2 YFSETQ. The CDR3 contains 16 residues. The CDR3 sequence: CASSQGDTRSGNTIYF. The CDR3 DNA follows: TGCGCCAGCAGCCAAGGGGACACTCGCTCTGGAAACACCATATATTTT.

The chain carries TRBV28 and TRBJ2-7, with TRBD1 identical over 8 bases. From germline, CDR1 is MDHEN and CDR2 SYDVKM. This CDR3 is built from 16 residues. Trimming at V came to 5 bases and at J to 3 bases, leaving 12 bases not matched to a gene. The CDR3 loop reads CASSPHPTGGLYEQYF. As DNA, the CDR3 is TGTGCCAGCAGTCCCCACCCCACAGGGGGACTCTACGAGCAGTACTTC.